A single sample is the source of the 3 T cell receptor beta chains below, sequenced in a study of T cell repertoires in aging, cancer and after chemotherapy. TRB rearrangements spanning V, D and J were amplified using mixed TRB-A/B primers. MiXCR, run by TCRdb on the multiplex PCR reads, gives a single entry per CDR3 protein. Among more than 15,000 distinct CDR3 sequences, roughly half were seen once, and the ten largest hold about 10%. TCR beta rearrangements were amplified from peripheral blood genomic DNA. Input material: blood. Every receptor here comes from a human donor in good health.

The V call is TRBV13, the J call TRBJ2-1, with TRBD2 matching over 8 bases. The germline V gene has CDR1 PRHDT and CDR2 FYEKMQ (reference sequence). The CDR3 runs to 15 residues. The trim removed 1 base at V and 8 bases at J, leaving 7 bases unmatched. The CDR3: CASSLVGSGIDEQFF. Written as DNA, the CDR3 is TGTGCCAGCAGCTTAGTTGGTAGCGGGATAGATGAGCAGTTCTTC.

This chain joins TRBV19 and TRBJ2-1, with 7 bases that match TRBD1. Trimming at V came to 3 bases and at J to 0 bases, leaving 2 bases not matched to a gene. The germline CDR1 and CDR2 sequences are LNHDA and SQIVND (reference sequence). The CDR3 is 15 residues long. The CDR3: CASSIGTASYNEQFF. DNA for the CDR3: TGTGCCAGTAGTATTGGGACAGCCTCCTACAATGAGCAGTTCTTC.

By its share, this clonotype is medium-sized. This chain links TRBV29-1 with TRBJ2-7; 10 bases agree with TRBD2. This CDR3 is 13 amino acids long. V lost 8 bases and J lost 0; bases outside the gene matches: 4. In germline, CDR1 is SQVTM, CDR2 ANQGSEA. In DNA, the CDR3 is TGCAGCTATCGGACTAGCGGCTCCTACGAGCAGTACTTC. Amino acid sequence: CSYRTSGSYEQYF.